The 9 T cell receptor beta chains below were found in one sample sequenced in a study of T-cell reconstitution after alpha-beta-depleted transplantation in children. Construction of the TCRbeta library involved unique molecular identifiers. TCRdb reprocessed the PCR reads with MiXCR, giving one entry per CDR3 protein. The sample lists roughly 350,000 distinct CDR3 sequences, 10% occurring once. The specimen was PBMCs from the stem cell graft donor, collected from the stem cell graft. All receptors come from a human donor who donated a stem cell graft to a child with acute lymphoblastic leukemia.

The V and J genes are TRBV18 and TRBJ2-3; D remains unclear. V lost 3 bases to trimming and J lost 3 bases, with 19 bases between them. There are 17 residues in the CDR3. Germline V lookup: CDR1 KGHSH, CDR2 LQKENI. This CDR3 is CASSPLISTRITDTQYF. In nucleotides, the CDR3 is TGTGCCAGCTCACCCCTGATATCCACACGGATAACAGATACGCAGTATTTT.

The J gene is TRBJ2-7, the V gene TRBV20-1; TRBD2 aligns across 10 bases. Germline values: CDR1 DFQATT, CDR2 SNEGSKA (reference sequence). The CDR3 loop spans 16 amino acids. V shed 1 base and J 1 base; nucleotides not matched to a gene: 7. This chain's CDR3 is CSARGTSGEGSYEQYF. The CDR3 coding sequence is TGCAGTGCTAGAGGGACTAGCGGAGAAGGGTCCTACGAGCAGTACTTC.

This clonotype turned up a few times. The chain uses TRBV11-2 and TRBJ1-5; D is perhaps TRBD1 (6 bases). CDR3 length: 14 residues. The germline V and J ends were trimmed by 1 base and 6 bases, with 10 bases remaining between them. Germline CDR1 reads SGHAT; CDR2 reads FQNNGV. The CDR3 loop is CASSLGGAGQPQHF. CDR3 DNA sequence: TGTGCCAGCAGCTTAGGGGGGGCAGGTCAGCCCCAGCATTTT. The variable domain in full, completed from reference TRBV11-2 and TRBJ1-5, reads EAGVAQSPRYKIIEKRQSVAFWCNPISGHATLYWYQQILGQGPKLLIQFQNNGVVDDSQLPKDRFSAERLKGVDSTLKIQPAKLEDSAVYLCASSLGGAGQPQHFGDGTRLSIL.

There are a few counts of this clonotype. The chain uses TRBV6-5 and TRBJ1-5; D uncertain. V lost 4 bases and J lost 4, with 17 bases in between. The CDR3 spans 16 residues. From germline, CDR1 is MNHEY and CDR2 SVGAGI. Here the CDR3 DNA reads TGTGCCAGCAGTTGCACATATGGGGAACAGAATCAGCCCCAGCATTTT. Encoded protein: CASSCTYGEQNQPQHF.

This clonotype was seen more than once but under ten times. The V gene is TRBV11-2, the J gene TRBJ1-2, with 7 bases identical to TRBD1. The CDR3 is 13 amino acids. Per germline, CDR1 SGHAT and CDR2 FQNNGV. V lost 5 bases to trimming and J lost 10 bases; unmatched junction nucleotides: 10. CDR3 nucleotides: TGTGCCAGCAGCCCCCGGACAGGAGGTGACTACACCTTC. It is translated as CASSPRTGGDYTF. Looking up the rest from reference TRBV11-2 and TRBJ1-2 gives the full variable domain: EAGVAQSPRYKIIEKRQSVAFWCNPISGHATLYWYQQILGQGPKLLIQFQNNGVVDDSQLPKDRFSAERLKGVDSTLKIQPAKLEDSAVYLCASSPRTGGDYTFGSGTRLTVV.

The CDR3 nucleotides are TGCAGTGCTAGAGTCCCGGCAGGGACGATCTACGAGCAGTACTTC. This encodes CSARVPAGTIYEQYF. The chain links TRBV20-1 to TRBJ2-7; D is possibly TRBD1 or TRBD2 (5 bases each). The CDR3 extends over 15 amino acids. Germline CDR1 is DFQATT and CDR2 is SNEGSKA (reference sequence). The germline V and J ends were trimmed by 1 base and 3 bases, with 16 bases remaining between them.

This clonotype was detected many times. The V and J genes are TRBV11-2 and TRBJ2-5, with 7 bases fitting TRBD2. CDR1 and CDR2 (germline): SGHAT, FQNNGV. V gave up 6 bases and J gave up 5 bases; unmatched junction bases: 12. CDR3 size: 15 residues. For the CDR3, the DNA is TGTGCCAGCAGGAACTCGGCTGAGGGAGGGGAGACCCAGTACTTC. It is translated as CASRNSAEGGETQYF.

The chain links TRBV5-1 to TRBJ1-2; 10 nucleotides match TRBD1. The length of the CDR3 is 14 residues. CDR1 SGHRS and CDR2 YFSETQ come from the germline V gene. The J segment lost 7 bases and the V segment lost 0 bases, leaving 3 bases of the junction unmatched. DNA of the CDR3: TGCGCCAGCAGCTTGGGACAGGGGGCTTTTGGCTACACCTTC. Encoded protein: CASSLGQGAFGYTF.

The table lists this clonotype with many counts. This chain links TRBV27 with TRBJ2-6; the match to TRBD1 covers 7 bases. Germline V gene data show CDR1 as MNHEY and CDR2 as SMNVEV (reference sequence). CDR3 length equals 16 residues. Trimming took 5 bases from V and 0 from J; bases not matched to a gene: 4. CDR3 sequence (DNA): TGTGCCAGCAGTAGACAGGGAAGCTCTGGGGCCAACGTCCTGACTTTC. Amino acid sequence: CASSRQGSSGANVLTF.